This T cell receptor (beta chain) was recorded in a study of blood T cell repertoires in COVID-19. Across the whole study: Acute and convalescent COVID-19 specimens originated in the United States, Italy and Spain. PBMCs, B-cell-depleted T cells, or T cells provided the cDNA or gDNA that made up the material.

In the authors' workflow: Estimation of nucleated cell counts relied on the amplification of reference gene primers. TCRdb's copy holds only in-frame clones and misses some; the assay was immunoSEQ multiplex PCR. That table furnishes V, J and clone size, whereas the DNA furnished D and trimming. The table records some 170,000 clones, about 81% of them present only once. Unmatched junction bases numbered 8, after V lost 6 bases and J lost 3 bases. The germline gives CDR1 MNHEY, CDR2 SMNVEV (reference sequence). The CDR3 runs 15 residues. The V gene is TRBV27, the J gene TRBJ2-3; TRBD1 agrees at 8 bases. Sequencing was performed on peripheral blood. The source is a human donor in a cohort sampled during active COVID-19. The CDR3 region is CASSRQGSSTDTQYF. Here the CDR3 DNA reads TGTGCCAGCAGCAGACAGGGGAGTTCAACAGATACGCAGTATTTT.